This paragraph reports one TCR beta chain. The data stem from a study of blood T cell repertoires in COVID-19. Sequenced by immunoSEQ multiplex PCR; TCRdb stores in-frame clones only, minus some. This sample has roughly 86,000 clones; roughly nine tenths occur once, and the top ten carry roughly 5%. Germline-derived CDR1 and CDR2 are SNHLY and FYNNEI. This CDR3 has 15 amino acids. V shed 2 bases and J shed 6 bases, with 13 bases lying between them. Sequencing used peripheral blood. The origin of this receptor is a man aged 50-60 years with active or convalescent COVID-19. This chain connects TRBV2 to TRBJ2-2; D perhaps matches TRBD1 (6 bases). This CDR3 reads CASSEHREGSGELFF. Here the CDR3 DNA reads TGTGCCAGCAGTGAACACAGGGAAGGGTCCGGGGAGCTGTTTTTT.